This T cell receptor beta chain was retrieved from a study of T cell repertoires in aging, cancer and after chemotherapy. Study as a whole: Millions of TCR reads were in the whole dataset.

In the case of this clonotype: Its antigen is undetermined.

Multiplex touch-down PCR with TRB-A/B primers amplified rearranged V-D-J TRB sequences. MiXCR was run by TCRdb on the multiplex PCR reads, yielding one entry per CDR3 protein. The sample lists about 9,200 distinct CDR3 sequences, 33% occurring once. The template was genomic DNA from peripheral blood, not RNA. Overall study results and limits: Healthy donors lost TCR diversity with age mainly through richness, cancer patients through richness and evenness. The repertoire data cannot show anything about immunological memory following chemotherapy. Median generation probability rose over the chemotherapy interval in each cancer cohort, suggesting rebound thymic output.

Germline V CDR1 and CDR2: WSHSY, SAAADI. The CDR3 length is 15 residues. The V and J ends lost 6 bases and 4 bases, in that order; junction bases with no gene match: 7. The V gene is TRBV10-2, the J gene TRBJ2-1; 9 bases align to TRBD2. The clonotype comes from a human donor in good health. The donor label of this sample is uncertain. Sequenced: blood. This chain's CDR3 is CASRPGTSRYNEQFF. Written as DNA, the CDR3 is TGCGCCAGCAGACCCGGGACTAGCAGATACAATGAGCAGTTCTTC.